This T cell receptor beta chain was observed in a study of OX40 agonist ivuxolimab in advanced cancers. Study-level background: With ivuxolimab, an agonistic anti-OX40 (CD134) antibody, patients were treated.

Germline V CDR1 and CDR2: LNHNV, YYDKDF (reference sequence). Deletions cut 1 base from V and 0 bases from J, with 3 bases between. CDR3 length: 13 residues. Sequencing used immunoSEQ multiplex PCR; TCRdb keeps in-frame clones, though not all of them. The sample has over 25,000 clones; around 83% are singletons. Sequenced here: CD4+ or CD8+ T cells sorted from blood, sampled in a trial of the OX40 agonist ivuxolimab. The sequence was collected from an adult with an advanced solid tumor such as melanoma, head and neck, liver or kidney cancer. The chain uses TRBV15 and TRBJ1-1; D not resolved. CDR3 loop: CATSRVVNTEAFF. The CDR3 DNA reads TGTGCCACCAGCAGAGTCGTGAACACTGAAGCTTTCTTT.